These T cell receptor beta chains were read from a single sample in a study of identifying expanded T cells in peripheral blood. The data were produced by immunoSEQ multiplex PCR, yet TCRdb's version contains in-frame clones alone and is incomplete. The sample yields about 130,000 clones, 86% seen once. Sequencing input: blood. The receptors stem from a person aged 18-70 years in good health. CDR3s include the opening cysteine and the closing phenylalanine or tryptophan. The order of the fields is V gene, J gene, CDR3 protein.

>TRBV2|TRBJ2-3
CASSETGQGGPDTQYF
>TRBV19|TRBJ1-1
CASTGFQGAFGAFF
>TRBV7-2|TRBJ2-7
CASSLVAGEHEQYF
>TRBV11-2|TRBJ1-1
CASSLYMGSTAFF
>TRBV7-2|TRBJ2-1
CASSLAGSYNEQFF
>TRBV2|TRBJ2-2
CASSEGLAGELFF
>TRBV19|TRBJ2-7
CASRRSGTGRYEQYF
>TRBV28|TRBJ2-7
CASSSQQGYEQYF
>TRBV4-1|TRBJ2-3
CASSRSWASGGADTQYF
>TRBV29-1|TRBJ1-2
CSVSRRDYGYTF
>TRBV14|TRBJ2-2
CASSQVYGELFF
>TRBV7-2|TRBJ2-7
CASNPGTGAYEQYF
>TRBV10-3|TRBJ1-4
CAIRGESGRKLFF
>TRBV7-9|TRBJ2-7
CASSPPGTGLHEQYF
>TRBV2|TRBJ2-3
CASSEEGVVGTDTQYF
>TRBV2|TRBJ1-4
CASSDRVVKLFF
>TRBV19|TRBJ2-2
CASSIGAGWSAGELFF
>TRBV7-2|TRBJ1-5
CASSLIHWGNQPQHF
>TRBV11-2|TRBJ2-5
CASSLEWEGETQYF
>TRBV5-1|TRBJ2-7
CASSDSPLAGAPYEQYF
>TRBV11-2|TRBJ2-2
CASTHRGGATGELFF
>TRBV7-9|TRBJ2-1
CASSLGQLYNEQFF